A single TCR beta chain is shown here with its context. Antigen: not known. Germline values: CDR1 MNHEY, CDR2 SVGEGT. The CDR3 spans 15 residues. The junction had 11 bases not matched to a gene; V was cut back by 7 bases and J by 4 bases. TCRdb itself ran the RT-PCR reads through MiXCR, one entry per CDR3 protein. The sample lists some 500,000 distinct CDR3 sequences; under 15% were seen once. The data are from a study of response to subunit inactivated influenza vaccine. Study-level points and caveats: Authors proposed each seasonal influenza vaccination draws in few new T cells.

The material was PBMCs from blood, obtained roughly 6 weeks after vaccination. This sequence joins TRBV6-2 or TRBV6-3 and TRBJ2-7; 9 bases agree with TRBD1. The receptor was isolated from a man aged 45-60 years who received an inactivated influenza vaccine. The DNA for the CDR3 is TGTGCCAGCACCAGACCGGGACAGGGTCTTTACGAGCAGTACTTC. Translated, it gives CASTRPGQGLYEQYF.